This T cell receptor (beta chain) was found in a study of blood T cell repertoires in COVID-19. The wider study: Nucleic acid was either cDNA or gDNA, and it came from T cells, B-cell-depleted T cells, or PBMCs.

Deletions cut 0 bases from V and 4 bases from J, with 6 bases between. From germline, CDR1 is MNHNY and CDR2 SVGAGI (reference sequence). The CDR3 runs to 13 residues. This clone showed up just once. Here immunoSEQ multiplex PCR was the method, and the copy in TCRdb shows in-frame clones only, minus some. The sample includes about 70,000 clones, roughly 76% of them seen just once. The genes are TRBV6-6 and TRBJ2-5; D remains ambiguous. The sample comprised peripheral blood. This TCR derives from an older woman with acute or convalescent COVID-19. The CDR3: CASSYSRGETQYF. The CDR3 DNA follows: TGTGCCAGCAGTTACTCAAGAGGAGAGACCCAGTACTTC.